These T cell receptor beta chains were read from a single sample in a study of regulatory T cells in long-lasting Graves disease. TCRdb recomputed calls from the multiplex PCR reads with MiXCR, one row per CDR3 protein. Of about half a million distinct CDR3 sequences listed, about 20% are singletons. The sample here was peripheral blood mononuclear cells (PBMCs), taken when the disease was refractory, from a patient treated with antithyroid drugs. These receptors were collected from a female donor with Graves disease. The conserved cysteine and the conserved F or W are not part of the CDR3 here. Fields, in order: V gene, D gene, CDR3 protein. D genes are given only for firm matches.

TRBV29-1,NA,SVKSGETQY
TRBV28,TRBD1,ASSGTGGSITEAF
TRBV28,TRBD2,ASRPGLAGGEQY
TRBV9,NA,ASSADVFYGYA
TRBV9,TRBD2,ASSLPLGSGGQETQY
TRBV20-1,TRBD1,SALKDRAWGTEAF
TRBV7-9,NA,ASGLVGETQY
TRBV2,NA,ASSEVSMNTEAF
TRBV30,NA,AWSVVPPTQY
TRBV25-1,TRBD1,ASSVTGQGGNTIY
TRBV19,TRBD1,ASSIDRDREDQPQH
TRBV10-3,TRBD1,AITGTANTGELF
TRBV29-1,NA,SVILDGLNTEAF
TRBV5-1,NA,ASRVATANTGELF
TRBV5-1,NA,ASSLGRNEKLF
TRBV6-1,NA,ASSEAKGFSTSYEQY
TRBV12-3/TRBV12-4,NA,ASKQGEGSPLH
TRBV19,NA,ASSHLGAHSNQPQH
TRBV5-1,TRBD1,ASSLVGQRNTEAF
TRBV28,NA,ASSFQNYGYT
TRBV11-3,NA,ASSLDPLGNVHGYT
TRBV12-3/TRBV12-4,NA,ASSPSTGPGRGYT